These T cell receptor beta chains were read from a single sample in a study of blood T cell repertoires in COVID-19. TCRdb's table, derived via immunoSEQ multiplex PCR, lists solely in-frame clones and lacks some. The sample has 120,000 to 150,000 clones; approximately 86% are singletons. The specimen sequenced was peripheral blood. Every receptor here comes from a woman aged 60-70 years with acute or convalescent COVID-19. Each CDR3 is given with its conserved first and last residue. The D gene is left open where the match is weak. Size values are once, few and many counts, or a class for expanded clones, and some rows have none.

V	D	size	J	DNA	CDR3
TRBV5-4	TRBD1	.	TRBJ2-7	TGTGCCAGCAGCTCAGGACAGGGAAGGGACGAGCAGTACTTC	CASSSGQGRDEQYF
TRBV7-8	TRBD1	.	TRBJ2-1	TGTGCCAGCAGCTTTGGGACAGCGATTACAGGGCAGTTCTTC	CASSFGTAITGQFF
TRBV5-1	TRBD2	.	TRBJ2-7	TGCGCCAGCAGCTCCGGGACTAGTGGTACCTACGAGCAGTACTTC	CASSSGTSGTYEQYF
TRBV7-2	TRBD1	.	TRBJ1-2	TGTGCCAGCAGCTTAGACCGGGACAGGGGTATGCACTATGGCTACACCTTC	CASSLDRDRGMHYGYTF
TRBV6-1	.	.	TRBJ2-7	TGTGCCAGCAGCGCCTCGGGACATCCCTACGAGCAGTACTTC	CASSASGHPYEQYF
TRBV4-1	TRBD1	.	TRBJ1-1	TGCGCCAGCAGCCAAGATGGAAGGGTGACAGGGGGCTGGACTGAAGCTTTCTTT	CASSQDGRVTGGWTEAFF
TRBV2	TRBD2	once	TRBJ2-2	TGTGCCATGGGGGGGGATACCGGGGAGCTGTTTTTT	CAMGGDTGELFF
TRBV4-1	.	.	TRBJ2-2	TGCGCCAGCAGCCCCTTTGGAGACGAGGCAAGGAACACCGGGGAGCTGTTTTTT	CASSPFGDEARNTGELFF
TRBV5-1	.	.	TRBJ2-7	TGCGCCAGCAGCGCCGAGCAGGGTTACGAGCAGTACTTC	CASSAEQGYEQYF
TRBV3-1/TRBV3-2	.	.	TRBJ2-7	TGTGCCAGCAGCCAAAGGGGCGTCTACGAGCAGTACTTC	CASSQRGVYEQYF
TRBV5-1	TRBD2	.	TRBJ2-1	TGCGCCAGCAGCTTGGCCGGGACTAGCGGCGGAGGGGATGAGCAGTTCTTC	CASSLAGTSGGGDEQFF
TRBV5-1	.	.	TRBJ1-6	TGCGCCAGCAGCCCTGGACACAGGGCCTCACCCCTCCACTTT	CASSPGHRASPLHF
TRBV25-1	.	few	TRBJ1-2	TGTGCCAGCAGTGGGTCAGGCTATGGCTACACCTTC	CASSGSGYGYTF
TRBV6-5	.	.	TRBJ2-7	TGTGCCAGCAGCCATAACCCCTACTACGAGCAGTACTTC	CASSHNPYYEQYF
TRBV5-4	.	.	TRBJ2-2	TGTGCCAGCAGCTTGGATGACACGAACACCGGGGAGCTGTTTTTT	CASSLDDTNTGELFF
TRBV7-2	TRBD1	once	TRBJ1-1	TGTGCCAGCAGCCCCAGGACAGGGGAAGCTTTCTTT	CASSPRTGEAFF
TRBV10-1	.	once	TRBJ1-1	TGCGCCAGCCATTTGGCCGTGAACACTGAAGCTTTCTTT	CASHLAVNTEAFF
TRBV10-3	.	.	TRBJ1-1	TGTGCCATCAGTGAGTGGGCGGGGCTCGTGAACACTGAAGCTTTCTTT	CAISEWAGLVNTEAFF
TRBV5-5	.	.	TRBJ1-5	TGTGCCAGCAGCTCCCGCGCAGAGGCATATAGCAATCAGCCCCAGCATTTT	CASSSRAEAYSNQPQHF
TRBV30	.	.	TRBJ1-1	TGTGCCTGTAGAGGAATTCAGGGAAAGGGGAACACTGAAGCTTTCTTT	CACRGIQGKGNTEAFF
TRBV2	TRBD1	.	TRBJ2-7	TGTGCCAGCAGAGACTACAGGGGGCGCTTTGACGAGCAGTACTTC	CASRDYRGRFDEQYF
TRBV18	.	.	TRBJ2-2	TGTGCCAGCTCGTCAGGTGTCGGGAACACCGGGGAGCTGTTTTTT	CASSSGVGNTGELFF
TRBV28	.	.	TRBJ2-7	TGTGCCAGCAGGTTATCTGGACTCCAACCCTACGAGCAGTACTTC	CASRLSGLQPYEQYF
TRBV19	TRBD1	.	TRBJ1-4	TGTGCCAGTAGTGCTCAGGGGGGCGAAAAACTGTTTTTT	CASSAQGGEKLFF
TRBV5-1	.	.	TRBJ2-3	TGCGCCAGCAGCTTGGAAGCACTAGTTGATACGCAGTATTTT	CASSLEALVDTQYF
TRBV19	TRBD1	.	TRBJ1-1	TGTGCCAGTAGTATTCCCAGGGGGTCTGAAGCTTTCTTT	CASSIPRGSEAFF
TRBV6-4	.	.	TRBJ1-2	TGTGCCAGCAGTGAACTTGGGGGGGGCGGGAGCTATGGCTACACCTTC	CASSELGGGGSYGYTF
TRBV6-2/TRBV6-3	TRBD1	.	TRBJ1-5	TGTGCCAGCAGTCGCCCCGGACAGGGAAGTAGCAATCAGCCCCAGCATTTT	CASSRPGQGSSNQPQHF
TRBV28	.	.	TRBJ2-1	TGTGCCAGCATGTTCGGAGACTCCTACAATGAGCAGTTCTTC	CASMFGDSYNEQFF
TRBV3-1/TRBV3-2	.	.	TRBJ2-3	TGTGCCACCGGACGGGGGAACACAGATACGCAGTATTTT	CATGRGNTDTQYF
TRBV27	.	many	TRBJ1-4	TGTGCCAGCAGGTTTCTGCGGACACCTAATGAAAAACTGTTTTTT	CASRFLRTPNEKLFF